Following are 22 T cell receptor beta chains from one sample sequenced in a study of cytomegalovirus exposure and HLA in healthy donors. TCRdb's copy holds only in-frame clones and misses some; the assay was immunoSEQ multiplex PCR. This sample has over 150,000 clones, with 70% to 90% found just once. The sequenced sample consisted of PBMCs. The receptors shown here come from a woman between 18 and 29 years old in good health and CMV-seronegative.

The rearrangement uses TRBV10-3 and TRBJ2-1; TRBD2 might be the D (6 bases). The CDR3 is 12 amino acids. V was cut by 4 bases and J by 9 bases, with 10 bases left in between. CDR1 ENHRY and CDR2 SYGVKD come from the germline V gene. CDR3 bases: TGTGCCATCAGTGGGCGGGACGGTGAGCAGTTCTTC. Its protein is CAISGRDGEQFF.

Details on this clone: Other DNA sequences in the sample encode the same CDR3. Written as DNA, the CDR3 is TGTGCCAGCTCACCCCCGGCAGGTTACGAGCAGTACTTC. It specifies CASSPPAGYEQYF. This rearrangement joins TRBV18 to TRBJ2-7; D remains unclear. The CDR3 is 13 residues long. V lost 3 bases and J lost 4, with 10 bases in between. Germline CDR1 and CDR2: KGHSH and LQKENI.

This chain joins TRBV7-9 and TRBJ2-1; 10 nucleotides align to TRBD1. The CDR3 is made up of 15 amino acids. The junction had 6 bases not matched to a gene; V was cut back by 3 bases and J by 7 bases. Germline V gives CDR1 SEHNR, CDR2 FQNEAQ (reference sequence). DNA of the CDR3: TGTGCCAGCAGCTTGCTGGGACAGGGGTCTAATGAGCAGTTCTTC. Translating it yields CASSLLGQGSNEQFF.

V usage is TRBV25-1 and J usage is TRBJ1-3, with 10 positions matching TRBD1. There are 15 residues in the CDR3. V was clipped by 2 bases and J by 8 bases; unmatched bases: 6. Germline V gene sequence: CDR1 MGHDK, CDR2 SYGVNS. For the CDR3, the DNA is TGTGCCAGCAGTGAACGGACAGGGGGTCCGGACACCATATATTTT. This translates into CASSERTGGPDTIYF.

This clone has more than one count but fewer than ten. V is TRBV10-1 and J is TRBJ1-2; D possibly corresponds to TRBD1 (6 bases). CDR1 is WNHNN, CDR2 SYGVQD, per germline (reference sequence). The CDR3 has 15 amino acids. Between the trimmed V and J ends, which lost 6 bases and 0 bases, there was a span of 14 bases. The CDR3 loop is CASSSGQNANYGYTF. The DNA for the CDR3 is TGCGCCAGCAGCTCGGGACAAAATGCTAACTATGGCTACACCTTC.

For the CDR3, the DNA is TGTGCCAGCAGTCCCCGGACAGGGATACACACTGAAGCTTTCTTT. The encoded protein is CASSPRTGIHTEAFF. This chain uses TRBV27 with TRBJ1-1; 8 bases map to TRBD1. The CDR3 is made up of 15 amino acids. Germline lookup yields CDR1 MNHEY and CDR2 SMNVEV (reference sequence). J lost 3 bases, V lost 5 bases, and 8 bases had no gene match.

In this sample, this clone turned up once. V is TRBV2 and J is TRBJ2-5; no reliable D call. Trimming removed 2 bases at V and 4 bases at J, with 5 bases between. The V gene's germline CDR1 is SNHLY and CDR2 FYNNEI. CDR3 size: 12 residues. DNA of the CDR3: TGTGCCAGCAGTGAACAGATAGAGACCCAGTACTTC. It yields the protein CASSEQIETQYF. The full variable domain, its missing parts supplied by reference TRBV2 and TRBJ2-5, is EPEVTQTPSHQVTQMGQEVILRCVPISNHLYFYWYRQILGQKVEFLVSFYNNEISEKSEIFDDQFSVERPDGSNFTLKIRSTKLEDSAMYFCASSEQIETQYFGPGTRLLVL.

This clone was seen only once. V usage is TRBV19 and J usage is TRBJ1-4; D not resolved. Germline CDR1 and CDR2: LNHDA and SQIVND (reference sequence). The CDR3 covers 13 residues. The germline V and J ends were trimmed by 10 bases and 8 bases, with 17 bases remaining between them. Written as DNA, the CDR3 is TGTGCCACCTCAGCTAGACTAGCGGAAAAACTGTTTTTT. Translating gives CATSARLAEKLFF.

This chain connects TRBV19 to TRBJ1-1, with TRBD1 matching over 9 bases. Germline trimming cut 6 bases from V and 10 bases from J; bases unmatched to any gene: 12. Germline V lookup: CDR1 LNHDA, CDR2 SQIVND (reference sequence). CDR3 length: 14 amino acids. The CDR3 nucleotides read TGTGCCAGTAGCCGCGGACAGGGGATCAGGTCAGCTTTCTTT. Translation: CASSRGQGIRSAFF.

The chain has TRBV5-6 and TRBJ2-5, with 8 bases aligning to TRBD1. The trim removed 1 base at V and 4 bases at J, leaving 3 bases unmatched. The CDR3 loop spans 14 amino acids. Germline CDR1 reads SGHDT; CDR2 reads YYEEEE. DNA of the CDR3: TGTGCCAGCAGCTTGCGAGACAGGGGAGAGACCCAGTACTTC. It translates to CASSLRDRGETQYF. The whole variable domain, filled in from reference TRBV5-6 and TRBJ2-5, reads DAGVTQSPTHLIKTRGQQVTLRCSPKSGHDTVSWYQQALGQGPQFIFQYYEEEERQRGNFPDRFSGHQFPNYSSELNVNALLLGDSALYLCASSLRDRGETQYFGPGTRLLVL.

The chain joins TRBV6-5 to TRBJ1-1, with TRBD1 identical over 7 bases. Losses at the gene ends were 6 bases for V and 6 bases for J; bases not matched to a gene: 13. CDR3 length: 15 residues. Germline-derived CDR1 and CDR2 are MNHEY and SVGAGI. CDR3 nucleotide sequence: TGTGCCAGCAGGGCGTTACGGGTAGGGACAGCTGAAGCTTTCTTT. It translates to CASRALRVGTAEAFF.

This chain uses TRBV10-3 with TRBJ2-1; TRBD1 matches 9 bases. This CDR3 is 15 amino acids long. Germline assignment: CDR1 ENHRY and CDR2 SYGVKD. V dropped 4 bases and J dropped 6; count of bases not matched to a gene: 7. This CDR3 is CAISASGTGRNEQFF. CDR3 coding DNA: TGTGCCATCAGTGCATCCGGGACAGGGCGCAATGAGCAGTTCTTC.

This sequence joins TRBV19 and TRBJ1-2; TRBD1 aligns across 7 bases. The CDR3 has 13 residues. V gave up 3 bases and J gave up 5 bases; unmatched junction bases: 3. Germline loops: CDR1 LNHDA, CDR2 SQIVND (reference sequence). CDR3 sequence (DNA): TGTGCCAGTAGTATCGGGACAGCTTATGGCTACACCTTC. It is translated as CASSIGTAYGYTF.

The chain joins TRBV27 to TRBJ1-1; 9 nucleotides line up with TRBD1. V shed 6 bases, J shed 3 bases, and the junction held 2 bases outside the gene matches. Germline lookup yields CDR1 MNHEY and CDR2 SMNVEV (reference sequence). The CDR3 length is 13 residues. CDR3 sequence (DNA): TGTGCCAGCAGAGGGACAGGGTACACTGAAGCTTTCTTT. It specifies CASRGTGYTEAFF.

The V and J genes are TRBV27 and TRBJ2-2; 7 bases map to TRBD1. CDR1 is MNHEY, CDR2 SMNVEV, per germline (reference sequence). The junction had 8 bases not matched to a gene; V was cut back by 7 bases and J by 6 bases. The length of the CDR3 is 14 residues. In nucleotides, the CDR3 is TGTGCCAGCACAATCGGGCAGGGGGCCGGGGAGCTGTTTTTT. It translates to CASTIGQGAGELFF.

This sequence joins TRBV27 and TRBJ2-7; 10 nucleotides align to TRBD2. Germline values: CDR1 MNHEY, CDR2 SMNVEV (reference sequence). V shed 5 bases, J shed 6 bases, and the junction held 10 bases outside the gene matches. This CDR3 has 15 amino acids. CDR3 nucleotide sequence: TGTGCCAGCAGTCCTCGCTCGTTAGCGGGAGGCGAGCAGTACTTC. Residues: CASSPRSLAGGEQYF.

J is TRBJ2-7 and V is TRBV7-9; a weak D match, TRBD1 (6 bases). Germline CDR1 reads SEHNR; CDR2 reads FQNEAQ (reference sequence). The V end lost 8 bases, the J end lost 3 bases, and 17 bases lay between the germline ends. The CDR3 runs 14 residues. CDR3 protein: CASGRTDKSYEQYF. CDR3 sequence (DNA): TGTGCCAGCGGTCGGACAGATAAGAGCTACGAGCAGTACTTC.

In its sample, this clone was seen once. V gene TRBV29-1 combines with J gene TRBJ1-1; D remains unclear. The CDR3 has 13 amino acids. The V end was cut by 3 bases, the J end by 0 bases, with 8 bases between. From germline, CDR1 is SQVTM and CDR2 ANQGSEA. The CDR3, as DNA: TGCAGCGTTGACACAGCTATGAACACTGAAGCTTTCTTT. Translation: CSVDTAMNTEAFF.

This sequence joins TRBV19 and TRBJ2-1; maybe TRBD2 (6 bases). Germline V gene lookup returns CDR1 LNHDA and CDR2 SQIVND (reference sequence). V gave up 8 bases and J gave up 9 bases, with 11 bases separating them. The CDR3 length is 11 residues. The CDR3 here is CASLRAGEQFF. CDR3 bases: TGTGCCAGTCTCAGAGCGGGTGAGCAGTTCTTC. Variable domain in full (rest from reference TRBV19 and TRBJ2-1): DGGITQSPKYLFRKEGQNVTLSCEQNLNHDAMYWYRQDPGQGLRLIYYSQIVNDFQKGDIAEGYSVSREKKESFPLTVTSAQKNPTAFYLCASLRAGEQFFGPGTRLTVL.

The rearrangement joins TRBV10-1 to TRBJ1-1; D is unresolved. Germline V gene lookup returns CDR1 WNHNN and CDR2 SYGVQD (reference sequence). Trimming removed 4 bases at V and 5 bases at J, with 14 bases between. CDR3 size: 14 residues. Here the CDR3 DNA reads TGCGCCAGCAGTGTAAATGAGGGTGAGACTGAAGCTTTCTTT. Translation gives CASSVNEGETEAFF.

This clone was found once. The CDR3 DNA reads as TGTGCCAGCAGCCCTGTGGGGGGGGCCCTAGTCTCTGGAAACACCATATATTTT. Translated: CASSPVGGALVSGNTIYF. The J gene is TRBJ1-3, the V gene TRBV7-9; D may be TRBD1 (6 bases). The CDR3 has 18 residues. The germline V gene encodes CDR1 SEHNR and CDR2 FQNEAQ (reference sequence). Deletions cut 5 bases from V and 0 bases from J, with 20 bases between.

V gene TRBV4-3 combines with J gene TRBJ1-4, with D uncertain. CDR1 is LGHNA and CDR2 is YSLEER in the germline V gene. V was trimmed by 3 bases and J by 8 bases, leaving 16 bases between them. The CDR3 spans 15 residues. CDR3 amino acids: CASSQIDGSGEKLFF. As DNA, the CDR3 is TGCGCCAGCAGCCAGATAGACGGCTCCGGGGAAAAACTGTTTTTT.